This T cell receptor (beta chain) was recorded in a study of blood T cell repertoires in COVID-19. On the study more broadly: COVID-19 samples, acute and convalescent, were from the United States, Italy and Spain. PBMCs, B-cell-depleted T cells, or T cells were the source of the cDNA or gDNA that made up the material.

Between the trimmed V and J ends, which lost 3 bases and 2 bases, there was a span of 7 bases. Germline CDR1 reads SGHAT; CDR2 reads FQNNGV. The CDR3 covers 13 residues. Per the study methods: Reference gene primer amplification gave nucleated cell count estimates. Here immunoSEQ multiplex PCR was the method, and the copy in TCRdb shows in-frame clones only, minus some. That table gives V, J and clone size, and the DNA gave D and trimming. The repertoire holds about 160,000 clones, 60% to 85% seen once, with roughly 8% in the top ten. This rearrangement joins TRBV11-2 to TRBJ1-1, with unresolved D. This receptor was identified in a woman aged 60-75 years with COVID-19, enrolled during active disease. Material for sequencing was peripheral blood. The CDR3 bases are TGTGCCAGCAGCTTTTGGAGTAACACTGAAGCTTTCTTT. Translation gives CASSFWSNTEAFF. Variable domain in full (rest from reference TRBV11-2 and TRBJ1-1): EAGVAQSPRYKIIEKRQSVAFWCNPISGHATLYWYQQILGQGPKLLIQFQNNGVVDDSQLPKDRFSAERLKGVDSTLKIQPAKLEDSAVYLCASSFWSNTEAFFGQGTRLTVV.